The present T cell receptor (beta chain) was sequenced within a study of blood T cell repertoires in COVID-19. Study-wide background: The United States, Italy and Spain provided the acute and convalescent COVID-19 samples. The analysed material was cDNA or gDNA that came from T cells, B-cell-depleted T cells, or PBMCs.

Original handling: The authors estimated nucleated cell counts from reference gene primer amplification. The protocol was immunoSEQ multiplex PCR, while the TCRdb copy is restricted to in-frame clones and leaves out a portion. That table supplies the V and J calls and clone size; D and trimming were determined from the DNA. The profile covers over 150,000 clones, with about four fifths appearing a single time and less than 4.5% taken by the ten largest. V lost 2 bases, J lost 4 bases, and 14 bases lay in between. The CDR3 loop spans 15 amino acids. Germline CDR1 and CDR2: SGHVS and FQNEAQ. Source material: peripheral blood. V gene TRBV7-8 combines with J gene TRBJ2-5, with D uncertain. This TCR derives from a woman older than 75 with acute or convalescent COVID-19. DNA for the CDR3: TGTGCCAGCAGCTTAATTATCGAGTATAGAGAGACCCAGTACTTC. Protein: CASSLIIEYRETQYF.